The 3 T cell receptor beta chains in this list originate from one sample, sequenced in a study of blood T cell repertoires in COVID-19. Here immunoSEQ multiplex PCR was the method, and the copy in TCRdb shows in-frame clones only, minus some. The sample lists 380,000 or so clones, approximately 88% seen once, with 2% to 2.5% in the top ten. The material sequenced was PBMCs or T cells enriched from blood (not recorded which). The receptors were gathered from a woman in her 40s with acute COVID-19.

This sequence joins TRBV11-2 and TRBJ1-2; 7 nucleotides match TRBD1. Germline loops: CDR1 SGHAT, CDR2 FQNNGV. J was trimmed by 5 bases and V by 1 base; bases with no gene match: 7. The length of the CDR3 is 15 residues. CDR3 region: CASSLGPGQQYGYTF. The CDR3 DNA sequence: TGTGCCAGCAGCTTAGGGCCGGGACAGCAATATGGCTACACCTTC.

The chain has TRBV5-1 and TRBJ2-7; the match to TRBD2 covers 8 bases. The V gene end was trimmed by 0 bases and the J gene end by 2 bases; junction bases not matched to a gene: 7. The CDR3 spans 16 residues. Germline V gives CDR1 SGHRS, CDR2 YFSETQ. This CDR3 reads CASSLEAGGGTYEQYF. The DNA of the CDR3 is TGCGCCAGCAGCTTGGAGGCGGGCGGGGGGACCTACGAGCAGTACTTC. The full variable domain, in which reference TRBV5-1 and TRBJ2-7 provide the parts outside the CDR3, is KAGVTQTPRYLIKTRGQQVTLSCSPISGHRSVSWYQQTPGQGLQFLFEYFSETQRNKGNFPGRFSGRQFSNSRSEMNVSTLELGDSALYLCASSLEAGGGTYEQYFGPGTRLTVT.

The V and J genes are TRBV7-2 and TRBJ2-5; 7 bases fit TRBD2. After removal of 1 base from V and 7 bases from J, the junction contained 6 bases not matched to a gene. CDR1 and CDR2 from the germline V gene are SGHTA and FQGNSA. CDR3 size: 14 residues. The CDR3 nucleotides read TGTGCCAGCAGCTTAGTTTCACTAGCGTCGACCCAGTACTTC. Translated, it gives CASSLVSLASTQYF.